These 14 T cell receptor beta chains were all obtained from the same sample, sequenced in a study of T cells in localized non-small cell lung cancer. Method: immunoSEQ multiplex PCR; TCRdb's copy keeps in-frame clones and lacks some. The sample contains about 82,000 clones, about three quarters of which appear only once. The sample was PBMCs, taken before any cancer treatment. The receptors derive from a man aged 35 to 69 with stage II squamous cell lung carcinoma.

Only a few counts were recorded for this clone. The chain joins TRBV6-1 to TRBJ1-1, with D possibly being TRBD1 (5 bases). CDR1 and CDR2 from the germline V gene are MNHNS and SASEGT. Trimming left V 5 bases short and J 3 bases short, with 13 bases between. The CDR3 length is 14 residues. The CDR3 loop is CASSSQEFDTEAFF. The DNA for the CDR3 is TGTGCCAGCAGTTCACAGGAGTTCGACACTGAAGCTTTCTTT.

This clone was seen once. This rearrangement joins TRBV29-1 to TRBJ1-4, with 10 bases fitting TRBD1. Germline values: CDR1 SQVTM, CDR2 ANQGSEA. CDR3 length equals 12 residues. The CDR3 nucleotides are TGCAACGTCAGGGACAGGGGAGAAAAACTGTTTTTT. Translating gives CNVRDRGEKLFF.

For this clone: A much larger clone differs by one base, so this may be a read error. This chain uses TRBV27 with TRBJ2-2; D ambiguous. Deletions cut 3 bases from V and 0 bases from J, with 5 bases between. The CDR3 runs to 14 residues. Germline lookup yields CDR1 MNHEY and CDR2 SMNVEV (reference sequence). This CDR3 is CASSFFANTGELFF. The CDR3 DNA reads TGTGCCAGCAGTTTTTTCGCGAACACCGGGGAGCTGTTTTTT.

The gene calls are TRBV28 and TRBJ2-5; 8 bases match TRBD2. V was clipped by 6 bases and J by 5 bases; unmatched bases: 17. Germline V gene sequence: CDR1 MDHEN, CDR2 SYDVKM. The CDR3 runs 17 residues. CDR3 residues: CASSPQSGRGPWETQYF. The CDR3 DNA is TGTGCCAGCAGCCCTCAAAGCGGGAGAGGTCCATGGGAGACCCAGTACTTC.

The chain's CDR3 is CASSVLTPSSYNSPLHF. The CDR3 DNA is TGTGCCAGCAGCGTGCTTACACCTAGCTCCTATAATTCACCCCTCCACTTT. This chain uses TRBV5-4 with TRBJ1-6; no reliable D call. The CDR3 totals 17 residues. Trimming cost V 4 bases and J 0 bases, with 14 bases left between them. CDR1 is SGHNT and CDR2 is YYREEE in the germline V gene (reference sequence).

The chain has TRBV5-1 and TRBJ2-1; D not certain. The V gene lost 0 bases and the J gene lost 8 bases, with 9 bases spanning the gap. The CDR3 sequence is 13 residues long. The germline V gene has CDR1 SGHRS and CDR2 YFSETQ. Here the CDR3 reads CASSLAAQYEQFF. For the CDR3, the DNA is TGCGCCAGCAGCTTGGCCGCACAATATGAGCAGTTCTTC.

The chain recombines TRBV18 with TRBJ1-1; no definite D call. CDR3 length: 16 amino acids. Trimming took 2 bases from V and 1 from J, leaving 14 bases between them. Germline V lookup: CDR1 KGHSH, CDR2 LQKENI. For the CDR3, the DNA is TGTGCCAGCTCACCATGGCGCGGCGGGTCGAACACTGAAGCTTTCTTT. It codes for CASSPWRGGSNTEAFF.

V gene TRBV4-1 combines with J gene TRBJ1-4; maybe TRBD1 (5 bases). CDR1 and CDR2 (germline): MGHRA, YSYEKL. This CDR3 has 15 residues. V dropped 4 bases and J dropped 5 bases, with 14 bases sitting between them. For the CDR3, the DNA is TGCGCCAGCAGCCTCAACCGGGGGTCAAATGAAAAACTGTTTTTT. As protein: CASSLNRGSNEKLFF.

The chain couples TRBV23-1 to TRBJ1-6, with 7 positions matching TRBD1. TRBV23-1 falls under the ORF class, with uncertain function. The V and J ends lost 8 bases and 2 bases, in that order; junction bases with no gene match: 0. The CDR3 sequence is 13 residues long. CDR3 in DNA: TGCGCCAGCGGGACAGCCTATAATTCACCCCTCCACTTT. This codes for CASGTAYNSPLHF.

This chain links TRBV12-5 with TRBJ1-1; D may be TRBD1 (5 bases). Germline CDR1 is LGHNT and CDR2 is FRNRAP. CDR3 length: 13 residues. V gave up 6 bases and J gave up 3 bases, with 11 bases separating them. Here the CDR3 DNA reads TGTGCTAGTGGACAACAAGGGGACACTGAAGCTTTCTTT. This sequence encodes CASGQQGDTEAFF.

The chain uses TRBV28 and TRBJ1-3; a weak D match, TRBD1 (6 bases). CDR3 length: 13 amino acids. V shed 11 bases and J shed 0 bases, with 11 bases lying between them. The germline V gene encodes CDR1 MDHEN and CDR2 SYDVKM. Here the CDR3 reads CAGQRHSGNTIYF. DNA of the CDR3: TGTGCCGGACAGCGTCACTCTGGAAACACCATATATTTT.

Written as DNA, the CDR3 is TGCAGTGCTAGGTCCAATGAGCAGTTCTTC. Translating it yields CSARSNEQFF. This chain uses TRBV20-1 with TRBJ2-1; D gene ambiguous. V lost 3 bases and J lost 6, with 3 bases in between. Germline V CDR1 and CDR2: DFQATT, SNEGSKA (reference sequence). The CDR3 has 10 amino acids.

The rearrangement links TRBV9 to TRBJ2-3, with TRBD1 matching over 7 bases. This CDR3 is built from 15 residues. V was clipped by 0 bases and J by 1 base; unmatched bases: 2. Germline loops: CDR1 SGDLS, CDR2 YYNGEE. The CDR3 sequence is CASSVAGQGTDTQYF. The CDR3 DNA reads TGTGCCAGCAGCGTAGCCGGACAGGGCACAGATACGCAGTATTTT.

V and J are TRBV27 and TRBJ2-2, with 11 positions matching TRBD2. V was clipped by 6 bases and J by 4 bases; unmatched bases: 4. The CDR3 extends over 15 amino acids. Germline CDR1 is MNHEY and CDR2 is SMNVEV (reference sequence). The CDR3 sequence is CASSLGTSGTGELFF. Written as DNA, the CDR3 is TGTGCCAGCAGCCTCGGGACTAGCGGCACCGGGGAGCTGTTTTTT.